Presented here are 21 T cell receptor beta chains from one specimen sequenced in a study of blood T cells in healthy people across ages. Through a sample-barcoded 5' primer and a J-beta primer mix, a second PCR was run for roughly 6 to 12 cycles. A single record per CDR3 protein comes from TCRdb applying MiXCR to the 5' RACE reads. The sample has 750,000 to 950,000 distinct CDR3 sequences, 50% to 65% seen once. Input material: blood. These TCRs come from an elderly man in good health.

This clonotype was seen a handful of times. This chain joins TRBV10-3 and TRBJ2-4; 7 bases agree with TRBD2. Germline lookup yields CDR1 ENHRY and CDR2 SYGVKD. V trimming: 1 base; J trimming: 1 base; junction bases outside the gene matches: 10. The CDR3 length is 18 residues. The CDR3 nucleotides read TGTGCCATCAGTGAGTTACCTTCTAGCGGTGGGGCCAAAAACATTCAGTACTTC. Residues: CAISELPSSGGAKNIQYF.

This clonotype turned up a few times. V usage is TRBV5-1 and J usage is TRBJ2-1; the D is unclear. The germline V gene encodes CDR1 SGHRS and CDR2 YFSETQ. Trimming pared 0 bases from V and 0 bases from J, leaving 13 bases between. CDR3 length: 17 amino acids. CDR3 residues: CASSLGLRQSSYNEQFF. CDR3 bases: TGCGCCAGCAGCTTGGGTCTCCGCCAGAGCTCCTACAATGAGCAGTTCTTC.

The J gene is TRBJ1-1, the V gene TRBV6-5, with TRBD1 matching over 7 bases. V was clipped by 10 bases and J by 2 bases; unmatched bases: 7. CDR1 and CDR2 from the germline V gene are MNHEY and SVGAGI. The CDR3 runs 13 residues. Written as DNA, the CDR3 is TGTGCCATCCGACAGGGCACTAACACTGAAGCTTTCTTT. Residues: CAIRQGTNTEAFF.

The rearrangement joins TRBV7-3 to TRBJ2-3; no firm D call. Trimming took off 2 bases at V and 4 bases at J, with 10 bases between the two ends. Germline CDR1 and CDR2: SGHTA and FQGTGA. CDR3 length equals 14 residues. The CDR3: CASSLGWISDTQYF. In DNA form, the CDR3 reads TGTGCCAGCAGCTTAGGGTGGATTTCAGATACGCAGTATTTT.

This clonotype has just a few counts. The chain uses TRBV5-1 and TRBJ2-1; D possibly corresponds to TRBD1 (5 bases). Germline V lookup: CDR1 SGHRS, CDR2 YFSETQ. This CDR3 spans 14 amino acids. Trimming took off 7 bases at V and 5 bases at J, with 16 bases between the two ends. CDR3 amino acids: CASYQGRINNEQFF. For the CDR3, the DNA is TGCGCCAGCTACCAGGGTAGAATAAACAATGAGCAGTTCTTC. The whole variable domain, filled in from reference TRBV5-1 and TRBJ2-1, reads KAGVTQTPRYLIKTRGQQVTLSCSPISGHRSVSWYQQTPGQGLQFLFEYFSETQRNKGNFPGRFSGRQFSNSRSEMNVSTLELGDSALYLCASYQGRINNEQFFGPGTRLTVL.

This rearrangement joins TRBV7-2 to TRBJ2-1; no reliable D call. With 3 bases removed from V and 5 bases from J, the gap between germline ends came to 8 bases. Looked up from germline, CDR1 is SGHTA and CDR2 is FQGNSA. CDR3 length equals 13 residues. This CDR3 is CASSFGRDNEQFF. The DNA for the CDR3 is TGTGCCAGCAGCTTCGGTCGTGACAATGAGCAGTTCTTC.

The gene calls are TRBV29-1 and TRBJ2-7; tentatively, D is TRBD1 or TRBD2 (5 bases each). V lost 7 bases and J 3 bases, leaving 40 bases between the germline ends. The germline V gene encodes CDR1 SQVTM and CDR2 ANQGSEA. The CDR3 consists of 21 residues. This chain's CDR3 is CSDDGKGPLRLLGACYYEQYF. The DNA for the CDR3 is TGCAGCGATGACGGGAAGGGACCTCTACGACTACTAGGGGCCTGCTACTACGAGCAGTACTTC.

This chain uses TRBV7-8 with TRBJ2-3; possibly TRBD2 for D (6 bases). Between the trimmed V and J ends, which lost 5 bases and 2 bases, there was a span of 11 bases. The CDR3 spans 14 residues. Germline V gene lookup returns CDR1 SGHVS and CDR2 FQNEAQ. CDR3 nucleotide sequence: TGTGCCAGCAGCCCTTCGGACTACACAGATACGCAGTATTTT. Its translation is CASSPSDYTDTQYF. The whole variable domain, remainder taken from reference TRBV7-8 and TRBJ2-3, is GAGVSQSPRYKVAKRGQDVALRCDPISGHVSLFWYQQALGQGPEFLTYFQNEAQLDKSGLPSDRFFAERPEGSVSTLKIQRTQQEDSAVYLCASSPSDYTDTQYFGPGTRLTVL.

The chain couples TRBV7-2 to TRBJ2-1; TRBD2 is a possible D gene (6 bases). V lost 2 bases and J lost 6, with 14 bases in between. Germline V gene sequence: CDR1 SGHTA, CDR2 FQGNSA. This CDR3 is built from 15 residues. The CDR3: CASSLSAGTSNEQFF. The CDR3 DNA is TGTGCCAGCAGCTTAAGTGCCGGGACTTCCAATGAGCAGTTCTTC.

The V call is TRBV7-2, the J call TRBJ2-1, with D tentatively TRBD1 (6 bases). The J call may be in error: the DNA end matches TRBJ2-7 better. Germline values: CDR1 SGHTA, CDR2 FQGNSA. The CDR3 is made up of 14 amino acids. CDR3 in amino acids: CASSPTGYHNEQYF. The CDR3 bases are TGTGCCAGCAGCCCAACAGGGTACCACAATGAGCAGTACTTC.

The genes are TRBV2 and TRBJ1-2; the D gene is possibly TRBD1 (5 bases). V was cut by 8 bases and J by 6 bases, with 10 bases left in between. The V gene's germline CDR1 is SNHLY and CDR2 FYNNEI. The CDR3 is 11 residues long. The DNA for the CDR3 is TGTGCCAGCGTGGGCAGGGATGGCTACACCTTC. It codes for CASVGRDGYTF.

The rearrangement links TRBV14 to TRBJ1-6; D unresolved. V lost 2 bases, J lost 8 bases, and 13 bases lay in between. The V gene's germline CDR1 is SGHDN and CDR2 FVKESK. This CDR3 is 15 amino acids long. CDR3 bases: TGTGCCAGCAGCCAACGGCGTCGCGCGGATTCACCCCTCCACTTT. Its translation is CASSQRRRADSPLHF.

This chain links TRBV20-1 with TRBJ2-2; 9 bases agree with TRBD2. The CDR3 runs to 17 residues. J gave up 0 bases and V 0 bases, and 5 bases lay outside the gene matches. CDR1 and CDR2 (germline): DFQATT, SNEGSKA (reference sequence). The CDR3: CSARDSSGSPNTGELFF. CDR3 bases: TGCAGTGCTAGAGATAGTAGCGGGAGCCCGAACACCGGGGAGCTGTTTTTT.

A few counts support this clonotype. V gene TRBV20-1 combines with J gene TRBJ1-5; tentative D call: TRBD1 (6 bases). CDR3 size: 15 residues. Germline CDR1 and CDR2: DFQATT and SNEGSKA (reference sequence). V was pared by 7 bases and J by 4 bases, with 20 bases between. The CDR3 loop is CSVRGKTRGNQPQHF. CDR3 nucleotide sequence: TGCAGTGTAAGAGGGAAAACCAGGGGAAATCAGCCCCAGCATTTT.

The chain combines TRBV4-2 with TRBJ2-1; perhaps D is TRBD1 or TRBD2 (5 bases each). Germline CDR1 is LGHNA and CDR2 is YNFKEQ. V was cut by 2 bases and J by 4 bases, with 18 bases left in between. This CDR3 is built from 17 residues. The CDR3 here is CASSQPSTRGDYNEQFF. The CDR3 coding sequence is TGTGCCAGCAGCCAACCCTCTACTAGGGGAGATTACAATGAGCAGTTCTTC.

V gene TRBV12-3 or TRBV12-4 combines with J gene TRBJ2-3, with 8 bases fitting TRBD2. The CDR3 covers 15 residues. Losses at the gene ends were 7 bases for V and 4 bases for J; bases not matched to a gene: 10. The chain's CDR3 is CASTRAGEYADTQYF. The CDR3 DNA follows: TGTGCCAGCACGAGAGCGGGAGAATATGCAGATACGCAGTATTTT.

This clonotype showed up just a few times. In DNA, the CDR3 is TGTGCCAGCATCTCCGGACTAACTCTCAATGAGCAGTACTTC. Translated: CASISGLTLNEQYF. The chain uses TRBV7-2 and TRBJ2-7; possible D gene TRBD2, 6 bases. V dropped 7 bases and J dropped 7 bases, with 20 bases sitting between them. Germline V gene sequence: CDR1 SGHTA, CDR2 FQGNSA. The CDR3 covers 14 residues.

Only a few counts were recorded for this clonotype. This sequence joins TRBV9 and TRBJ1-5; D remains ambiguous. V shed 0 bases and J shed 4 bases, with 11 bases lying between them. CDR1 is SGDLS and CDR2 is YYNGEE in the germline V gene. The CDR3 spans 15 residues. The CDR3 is CASSVGRGGNQPQHF. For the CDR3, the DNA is TGTGCCAGCAGCGTAGGACGAGGTGGGAATCAGCCCCAGCATTTT.

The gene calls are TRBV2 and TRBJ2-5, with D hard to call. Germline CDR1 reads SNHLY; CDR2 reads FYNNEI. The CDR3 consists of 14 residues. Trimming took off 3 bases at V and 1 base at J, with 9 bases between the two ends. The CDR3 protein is CASSEGRFQETQYF. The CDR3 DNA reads TGTGCCAGCAGTGAGGGCAGGTTCCAAGAGACCCAGTACTTC.

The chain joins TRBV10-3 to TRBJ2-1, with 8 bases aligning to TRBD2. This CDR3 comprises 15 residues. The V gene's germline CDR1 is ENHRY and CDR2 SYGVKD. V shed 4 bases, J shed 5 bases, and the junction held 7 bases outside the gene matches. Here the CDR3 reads CAISARGGTHNEQFF. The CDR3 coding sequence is TGTGCCATCAGTGCCCGGGGGGGAACTCACAATGAGCAGTTCTTC.

CDR3 DNA sequence: TGCGCCAGCAGCGGTGGACTAGCGGGAGCGGGGAACGAGCAGTACTTC. Translated: CASSGGLAGAGNEQYF. J is TRBJ2-5 and V is TRBV5-1; 13 bases map to TRBD2. Near its end, the DNA agrees better with TRBJ2-7, so the J call may be wrong. This CDR3 is built from 16 residues. Germline V CDR1 and CDR2: SGHRS, YFSETQ.